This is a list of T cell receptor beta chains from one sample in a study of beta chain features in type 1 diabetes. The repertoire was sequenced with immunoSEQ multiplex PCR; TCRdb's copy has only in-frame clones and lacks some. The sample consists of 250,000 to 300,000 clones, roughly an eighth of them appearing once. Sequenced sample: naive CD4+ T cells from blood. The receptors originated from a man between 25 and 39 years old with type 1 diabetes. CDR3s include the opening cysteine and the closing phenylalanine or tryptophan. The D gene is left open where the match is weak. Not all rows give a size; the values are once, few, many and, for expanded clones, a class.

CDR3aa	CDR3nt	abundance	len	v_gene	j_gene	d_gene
CASSRTSGTYEQYF	TGTGCCAGTAGTAGGACTAGCGGGACCTACGAGCAGTACTTC	few	14	TRBV19	TRBJ2-7	TRBD2
CASSLGQRIGYEQYF	TGCGCCAGCAGCTTGGGACAGAGAATCGGCTACGAGCAGTACTTC	few	15	TRBV5-1	TRBJ2-7	.
CASSYWGSSLTGELFF	TGTGCCAGCAGTTACTGGGGCAGCTCTCTTACCGGGGAGCTGTTTTTT	few	16	TRBV6-5	TRBJ2-2	.
CAWSLYPGYTDTQYF	TGTGCCTGGAGTCTATATCCGGGGTACACAGATACGCAGTATTTT	few	15	TRBV30	TRBJ2-3	.
CATSRAVTGYEQYF	TGTGCCACCAGCAGAGCCGTCACAGGCTACGAGCAGTACTTC	.	14	TRBV15	TRBJ2-7	.
CASSLRPWGVSGNTIYF	TGTGCCAGCAGCTTACGTCCTTGGGGGGTTTCTGGAAACACCATATATTTT	.	17	TRBV7-2	TRBJ1-3	.
CASSSSGVTFGTDTQYF	TGCGCCAGCAGCTCCTCCGGGGTTACGTTCGGCACAGATACGCAGTATTTT	.	17	TRBV5-1	TRBJ2-3	.
CASSEKGGQQPQHF	TGTGCCAGCAGTGAAAAGGGGGGGCAGCAGCCCCAGCATTTT	.	14	TRBV5-4	TRBJ1-5	.
CASSYSRGGGDQPQHF	TGTGCCAGCAGTTACTCGAGAGGGGGCGGCGATCAGCCCCAGCATTTT	.	16	TRBV6-6	TRBJ1-5	TRBD1
CASSQSRSSSNTEAFF	TGTGCCAGCAGCCAAAGCCGATCCTCATCAAACACTGAAGCTTTCTTT	.	16	TRBV7-9	TRBJ1-1	.
CASSRTGPNTEAFF	TGTGCCAGCAGTAGGACAGGGCCCAACACTGAAGCTTTCTTT	few	14	TRBV2	TRBJ1-1	TRBD1
CASRGTGSNQPQHF	TGTGCCAGCAGAGGGACTGGTAGCAATCAGCCCCAGCATTTT	few	14	TRBV28	TRBJ1-5	.
CASRRLAGWKEAKNIQYF	TGTGCCAGCAGGCGGCTAGCTGGATGGAAGGAAGCCAAAAACATTCAGTACTTC	few	18	TRBV27	TRBJ2-4	.
CAWSVLDSNQPQHF	TGTGCCTGGAGTGTACTCGACAGTAATCAGCCCCAGCATTTT	.	14	TRBV30	TRBJ1-5	.
CASSSGASGTDTQYF	TGTGCCAGCAGTTCAGGGGCTTCCGGCACAGATACGCAGTATTTT	.	15	TRBV25-1	TRBJ2-3	.
CASSSRTGADTQYF	TGTGCCAGCAGCTCGCGGACCGGGGCAGATACGCAGTATTTT	.	14	TRBV9	TRBJ2-3	.
CASSQARGWYTGELFF	TGCGCCAGCAGTCAAGCAAGGGGTTGGTACACCGGGGAGCTGTTTTTT	few	16	TRBV23-1	TRBJ2-2	.
CASSSGQGGQPQHF	TGCGCCAGCAGCTCGGGACAGGGTGGTCAGCCCCAGCATTTT	few	14	TRBV5-1	TRBJ1-5	TRBD1
CASSSTSGRTDTQYF	TGTGCCAGCTCGTCGACTAGCGGGAGAACAGATACGCAGTATTTT	.	15	TRBV18	TRBJ2-3	TRBD2
CASSVLGGGSEQFF	TGTGCCAGCAGCGTCCTCGGGGGCGGGAGTGAGCAGTTCTTC	.	14	TRBV9	TRBJ2-1	.
CASSLYHSDYGYTF	TGTGCCAGCAGCTTATATCATTCGGACTATGGCTACACCTTC	few	14	TRBV13	TRBJ1-2	.
CASSSRTGLTGELFF	TGTGCCAGCAGTTCCCGGACAGGGCTCACCGGGGAGCTGTTTTTT	.	15	TRBV6-5	TRBJ2-2	TRBD1
CASSKVAASCQETQYF	TGTGCCAGCAGCAAGGTGGCAGCGTCCTGCCAAGAGACCCAGTACTTC	few	16	TRBV21-1	TRBJ2-5	.
CASSLGDTSYNEQFF	TGTGCCAGCAGTTTAGGGGACACCTCCTACAATGAGCAGTTCTTC	.	15	TRBV28	TRBJ2-1	.